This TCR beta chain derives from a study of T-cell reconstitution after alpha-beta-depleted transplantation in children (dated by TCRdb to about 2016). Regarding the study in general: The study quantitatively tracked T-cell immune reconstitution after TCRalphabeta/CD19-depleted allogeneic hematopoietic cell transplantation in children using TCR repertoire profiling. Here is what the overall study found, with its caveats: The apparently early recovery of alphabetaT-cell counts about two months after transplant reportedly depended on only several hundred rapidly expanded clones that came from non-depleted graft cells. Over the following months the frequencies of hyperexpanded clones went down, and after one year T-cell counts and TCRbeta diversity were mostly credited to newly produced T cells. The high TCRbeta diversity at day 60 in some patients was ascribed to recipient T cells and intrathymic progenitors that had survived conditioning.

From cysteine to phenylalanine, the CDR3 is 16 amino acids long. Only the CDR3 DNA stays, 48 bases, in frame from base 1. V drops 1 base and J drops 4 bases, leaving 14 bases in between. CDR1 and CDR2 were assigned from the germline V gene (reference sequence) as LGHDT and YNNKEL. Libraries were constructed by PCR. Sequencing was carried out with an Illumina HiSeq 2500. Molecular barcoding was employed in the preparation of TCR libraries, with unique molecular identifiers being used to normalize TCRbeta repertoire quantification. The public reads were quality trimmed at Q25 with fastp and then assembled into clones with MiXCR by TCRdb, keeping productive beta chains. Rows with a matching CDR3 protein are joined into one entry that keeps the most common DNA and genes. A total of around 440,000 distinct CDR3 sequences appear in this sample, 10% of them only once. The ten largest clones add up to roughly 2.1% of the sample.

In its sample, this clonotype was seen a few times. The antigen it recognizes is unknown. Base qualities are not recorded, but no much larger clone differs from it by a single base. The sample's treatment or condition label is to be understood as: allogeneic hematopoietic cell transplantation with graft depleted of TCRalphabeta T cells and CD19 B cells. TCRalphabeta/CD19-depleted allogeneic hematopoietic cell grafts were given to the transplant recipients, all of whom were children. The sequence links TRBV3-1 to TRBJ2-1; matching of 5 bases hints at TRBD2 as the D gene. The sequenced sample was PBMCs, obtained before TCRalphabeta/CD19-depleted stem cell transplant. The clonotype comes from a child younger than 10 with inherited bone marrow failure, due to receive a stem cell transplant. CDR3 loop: CASSQVGPAAYNEQFF. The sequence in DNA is TGTGCCAGCAGCCAAGTTGGTCCAGCGGCGTACAATGAGCAGTTCTTC.